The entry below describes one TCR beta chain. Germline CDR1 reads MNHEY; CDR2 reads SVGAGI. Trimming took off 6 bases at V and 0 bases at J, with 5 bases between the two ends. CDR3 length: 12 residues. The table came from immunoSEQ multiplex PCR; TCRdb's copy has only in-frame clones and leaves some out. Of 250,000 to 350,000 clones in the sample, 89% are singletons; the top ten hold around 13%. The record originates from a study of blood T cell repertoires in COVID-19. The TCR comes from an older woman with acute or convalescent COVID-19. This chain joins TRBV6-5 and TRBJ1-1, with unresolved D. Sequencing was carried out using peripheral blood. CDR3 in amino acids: CASRAMNTEAFF. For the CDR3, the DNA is TGTGCCAGCAGAGCAATGAACACTGAAGCTTTCTTT.